This T cell receptor (beta chain) was documented in a study of CD8+ T cells in alopecia areata. Germline V lookup: CDR1 MNHEY, CDR2 SVGAGI. The CDR3 is 13 residues long. The V end was cut by 0 bases, the J end by 2 bases, with 5 bases between. This clone has only a few counts. What it binds is unknown. The same CDR3 also results from other DNA sequences found in this sample. Findings and caveats of the study: Mice gave a clearer picture of TCR sharing than patients did, possibly for HLA-related reasons.

RNA was isolated and reverse transcribed to cDNA, the sequencing template. TCRdb's table, derived via immunoSEQ multiplex PCR, lists solely in-frame clones and lacks some. The top ten hold roughly 3.1% of the sample, which has 120,000 or so clones, 55% to 70% seen once. Sorted populations comprised CD4+ and CD8+ T cells obtained from PBMCs. The J gene is TRBJ2-7, the V gene TRBV6-5; no firm D call. Input material: CD4+ T cells sorted from blood. This receptor was obtained from a human donor in good health. The CDR3 here is CASSYSPTYEQYF. Written as DNA, the CDR3 is TGTGCCAGCAGTTACTCCCCCACCTACGAGCAGTACTTC.